A single sample gave rise to the 25 T cell receptor beta chains below, sequenced in a study of blood T cell repertoires in COVID-19 (dated by TCRdb to about 2020). Library method: the immunoSEQ multiplex PCR assay. TCRdb re-hosts the immuneACCESS table, in-frame sequences only. Its copies lack some clones; in the studies checked, an unresolved V gene accounts for under half of them, and the cause for the rest is not known. This sample comprises around 120,000 clones, nearly 90% of them detected only once. The ten top clones hold 3.8% of the sample. Source material: peripheral blood. The receptors here all came from a woman aged 60 to 75 with COVID-19, enrolled during active disease.

Points on this clone: Other DNA sequences in this sample translate to the same CDR3. The J gene is TRBJ1-1, the V gene TRBV29-1; D is unclear. The CDR3 sequence is 12 residues long. The germline CDR1 and CDR2 sequences are SQVTM and ANQGSEA. The V end was cut by 3 bases, the J end by 1 base, with 6 bases between. CDR3 sequence (DNA): TGCAGCGTTGATGGGCGGAACACTGAAGCTTTCTTT. It encodes CSVDGRNTEAFF. Drawing the rest from reference TRBV29-1 and TRBJ1-1, the complete variable domain is SAVISQKPSRDICQRGTSLTIQCQVDSQVTMMFWYRQQPGQSLTLIATANQGSEATYESGFVIDKFPISRPNLTFSTLTVSNMSPEDSSIYLCSVDGRNTEAFFGQGTRLTVV.

The rearrangement joins TRBV3-1 (or the pseudogene TRBV3-2) to TRBJ2-1; the match to TRBD2 covers 7 bases. The CDR3 runs 15 residues. Germline V gene lookup returns CDR1 LGHDT and CDR2 YNNKEL (reference sequence). V gave up 4 bases and J gave up 3 bases; unmatched junction bases: 6. CDR3 protein: CASSPSGADYNEQFF. CDR3 coding DNA: TGTGCCAGCAGCCCGAGCGGGGCGGACTACAATGAGCAGTTCTTC.

This chain joins TRBV27 and TRBJ2-1; 9 nucleotides agree with TRBD2. The J segment lost 11 bases and the V segment lost 4 bases, leaving 9 bases of the junction unmatched. The CDR3 is 14 amino acids. Looked up from germline, CDR1 is MNHEY and CDR2 is SMNVEV (reference sequence). CDR3 in amino acids: CASSYPGGGDQQFF. The CDR3 region has the DNA TGTGCCAGCAGTTACCCTGGCGGGGGGGATCAGCAGTTCTTC.

V is TRBV27 and J is TRBJ2-5; D is perhaps TRBD1 (7 bases). Germline loops: CDR1 MNHEY, CDR2 SMNVEV (reference sequence). V was shortened by 5 bases and J by 1 base, with 17 bases between the two germline ends. The CDR3 has 16 amino acids. The CDR3 coding sequence is TGTGCCAGCAGTCTGGAGGGCAGGGGGGTCCAAGAGACCCAGTACTTC. Protein product: CASSLEGRGVQETQYF.

A single count supports this clone. This chain connects TRBV18 to TRBJ2-7; a weak D match, TRBD2 (6 bases). Germline values: CDR1 KGHSH, CDR2 LQKENI. Trimming stripped 3 bases from V and 6 bases from J, with 12 bases between. The CDR3 contains 13 residues. The CDR3 here is CASSPPAGSEQYF. In nucleotides, the CDR3 is TGTGCCAGCTCACCCCCTGCGGGGTCCGAGCAGTACTTC. The full variable domain, in which reference TRBV18 and TRBJ2-7 provide the parts outside the CDR3, is NAGVMQNPRHLVRRRGQEARLRCSPMKGHSHVYWYRQLPEEGLKFMVYLQKENIIDESGMPKERFSAEFPKEGPSILRIQQVVRGDSAAYFCASSPPAGSEQYFGPGTRLTVT.

V gene TRBV4-1 combines with J gene TRBJ2-3; D possibly corresponds to TRBD2 (5 bases). This CDR3 is built from 15 residues. CDR1 is MGHRA and CDR2 is YSYEKL in the germline V gene. V gave up 0 bases and J gave up 3 bases, with 10 bases separating them. CDR3 in amino acids: CASSQEYRETDTQYF. CDR3 DNA: TGCGCCAGCAGCCAAGAATATAGGGAGACAGATACGCAGTATTTT.

The chain employs TRBV27 and TRBJ1-2; D might be TRBD1 (6 bases). The V and J ends lost 3 bases and 8 bases respectively, with 16 bases between them. Germline V gives CDR1 MNHEY, CDR2 SMNVEV (reference sequence). The CDR3 is 14 residues long. The CDR3 nucleotides read TGTGCCAGCAGTTTCAGGGACACCAGCCGCGGCTACACCTTC. Protein product: CASSFRDTSRGYTF.

The rearrangement joins TRBV6-4 to TRBJ1-1, with TRBD1 as a possible D gene (5 bases). The germline V gene has CDR1 MRHNA and CDR2 SNTAGT. Trimming removed 0 bases at V and 3 bases at J, with 8 bases between. The length of the CDR3 is 14 residues. The CDR3: CASSDSWGDTEAFF. DNA for the CDR3: TGTGCCAGCAGTGACTCCTGGGGGGACACTGAAGCTTTCTTT.

This clone was seen only once. V usage is TRBV5-6 and J usage is TRBJ1-1; D is unresolved. This CDR3 contains 14 residues. Per the germline V gene, CDR1 is SGHDT and CDR2 is YYEEEE. Trimming took 1 base from V and 0 from J, leaving 7 bases between them. CDR3 protein: CASSLLHLNTEAFF. The CDR3 nucleotides are TGTGCCAGCAGCTTGTTACATCTGAACACTGAAGCTTTCTTT.

The rearrangement uses TRBV15 and TRBJ1-5; 8 bases fit TRBD1. Germline V lookup: CDR1 LNHNV, CDR2 YYDKDF (reference sequence). V trimming: 4 bases; J trimming: 9 bases; junction bases outside the gene matches: 2. CDR3 size: 12 residues. CDR3: CATSTDRGPQHF. The CDR3 bases are TGTGCCACCAGCACTGACAGGGGGCCCCAGCATTTT. The whole variable domain, remainder taken from reference TRBV15 and TRBJ1-5, is DAMVIQNPRYQVTQFGKPVTLSCSQTLNHNVMYWYQQKSSQAPKLLFHYYDKDFNNEADTPDNFQSRRPNTSFCFLDIRSPGLGDTAMYLCATSTDRGPQHFGDGTRLSIL.

The sample holds a few counts of this clone. The V call is TRBV3-1 (or the pseudogene TRBV3-2), the J call TRBJ1-3; D remains unclear. Trimming stripped 2 bases from V and 0 bases from J, with 5 bases between. Germline values: CDR1 LGHDT, CDR2 YNNKEL (reference sequence). The CDR3 is made up of 14 amino acids. CDR3 in DNA: TGTGCCAGCAGCCAAACAGACTCTGGAAACACCATATATTTT. Residues: CASSQTDSGNTIYF.

This chain joins TRBV3-1 (or the pseudogene TRBV3-2) and TRBJ1-5; tentative D call: TRBD1 (6 bases). The CDR3 contains 15 residues. Germline V CDR1 and CDR2: LGHDT, YNNKEL (reference sequence). V was clipped by 0 bases and J by 7 bases, with 13 bases between them. The CDR3 spells CASSQEYRAGQPQHF. DNA for the CDR3: TGTGCCAGCAGCCAAGAGTACAGGGCCGGCCAGCCCCAGCATTTT.

The V call is TRBV5-6, the J call TRBJ1-1; weak D call: TRBD1 (5 bases). The CDR3 loop spans 15 amino acids. Trimming left V 4 bases short and J 1 base short, with 14 bases between. Germline V gives CDR1 SGHDT, CDR2 YYEEEE. CDR3: CASSPLTTANTEAFF. The CDR3 DNA reads TGTGCCAGCAGCCCCCTTACGACAGCGAACACTGAAGCTTTCTTT.

This chain links TRBV3-1 (or the pseudogene TRBV3-2) with TRBJ2-5; 8 bases match TRBD1. The CDR3 extends over 14 amino acids. CDR1 and CDR2 from the germline V gene are LGHDT and YNNKEL (reference sequence). The junction had 6 bases not matched to a gene; V was cut back by 4 bases and J by 5 bases. The CDR3 bases are TGTGCCAGCAGCCCATGGACAGGGACGGAGACCCAGTACTTC. This codes for CASSPWTGTETQYF.

This clone occurred a few times. The chain uses TRBV5-4 and TRBJ1-1, with 10 bases fitting TRBD1. The CDR3 extends over 16 amino acids. V lost 4 bases to trimming and J lost 0 bases; unmatched junction nucleotides: 6. CDR1 and CDR2 from the germline V gene are SGHNT and YYREEE (reference sequence). The CDR3 DNA follows: TGTGCCAGCAGCGCGGGACAGGGGATCATGAACACTGAAGCTTTCTTT. Translating it yields CASSAGQGIMNTEAFF.

V is TRBV12-5 and J is TRBJ1-2; TRBD1 aligns across 9 bases. The CDR3 is 13 residues long. J lost 8 bases, V lost 6 bases, and 7 bases had no gene match. CDR1 and CDR2 (germline): LGHNT, FRNRAP. CDR3 nucleotides: TGTGCTAGTGGCAGACAGGGGGTGAGGGGCTACACCTTC. Translation: CASGRQGVRGYTF.

This clone has a handful of counts. The chain couples TRBV25-1 to TRBJ1-3; TRBD1 agrees at 7 bases. Looked up from germline, CDR1 is MGHDK and CDR2 is SYGVNS. This CDR3 region has 14 residues. Losses at the gene ends were 3 bases for V and 2 bases for J; bases not matched to a gene: 1. Here the CDR3 reads CASSDRGAGNTIYF. The CDR3 DNA follows: TGTGCCAGCAGTGACAGGGGGGCTGGAAACACCATATATTTT.

The genes are TRBV4-3 and TRBJ2-7, with 11 bases lining up with TRBD1. V shed 4 bases and J 5 bases; nucleotides not matched to a gene: 7. Per the germline V gene, CDR1 is LGHNA and CDR2 is YSLEER. The CDR3 spans 15 residues. The CDR3 is CASSRRDRGYHEQYF. CDR3 nucleotides: TGCGCCAGCAGCCGCCGGGACAGGGGGTACCACGAGCAGTACTTC.

This rearrangement joins TRBV2 to TRBJ1-5; a possible D gene is TRBD1 (6 bases). V was clipped by 6 bases and J by 6 bases, with 18 bases between them. Germline V gene data show CDR1 as SNHLY and CDR2 as FYNNEI. The CDR3 extends over 15 amino acids. The CDR3 loop reads CASSVEGTSGQPQHF. CDR3 DNA: TGTGCCAGCAGCGTTGAGGGGACATCGGGTCAGCCCCAGCATTTT.

The chain carries TRBV19 and TRBJ1-3; 8 nucleotides agree with TRBD1. Germline V CDR1 and CDR2: LNHDA, SQIVND (reference sequence). The CDR3 totals 16 residues. V was clipped by 0 bases and J by 1 base; unmatched bases: 2. CDR3 sequence: CASSIEYRGSGNTIYF. Here the CDR3 DNA reads TGTGCCAGTAGTATAGAGTACAGGGGGTCTGGAAACACCATATATTTT.

The chain joins TRBV19 to TRBJ2-5, with 13 nucleotides matching TRBD2. Germline-derived CDR1 and CDR2 are LNHDA and SQIVND (reference sequence). This CDR3 comprises 16 residues. The trim removed 5 bases at V and 5 bases at J, leaving 8 bases unmatched. CDR3: CASSDQLAGGQETQYF. The CDR3 DNA sequence: TGTGCCAGTAGTGACCAACTAGCGGGGGGGCAGGAGACCCAGTACTTC.

This clone was detected once. The V call is TRBV2, the J call TRBJ1-2, with D hard to call. From germline, CDR1 is SNHLY and CDR2 FYNNEI. With 3 bases removed from V and 2 bases from J, the gap between germline ends came to 10 bases. This CDR3 has 14 residues. The DNA of the CDR3 is TGTGCCAGCAGTGATTTGTCGAGGAACTATGGCTACACCTTC. Translated, it gives CASSDLSRNYGYTF. Based on the CDR3 plus reference TRBV2 and TRBJ1-2, the full variable domain is EPEVTQTPSHQVTQMGQEVILRCVPISNHLYFYWYRQILGQKVEFLVSFYNNEISEKSEIFDDQFSVERPDGSNFTLKIRSTKLEDSAMYFCASSDLSRNYGYTFGSGTRLTVV.

The chain combines TRBV19 with TRBJ2-6; TRBD2 aligns across 10 bases. This CDR3 has 18 residues. With V trimmed by 5 bases and J by 2 bases, 9 bases remained unmatched. CDR1 is LNHDA and CDR2 is SQIVND in the germline V gene (reference sequence). CDR3 DNA sequence: TGTGCCAGTAGTCTCTCGCGGCTAGCGGGAGCTGGGGCCAACGTCCTGACTTTC. This translates into CASSLSRLAGAGANVLTF.

The chain recombines TRBV5-4 with TRBJ1-4; D might be TRBD1 (6 bases). The germline gives CDR1 SGHNT, CDR2 YYREEE (reference sequence). There are 16 residues in the CDR3. V dropped 2 bases and J dropped 8 bases, with 19 bases sitting between them. DNA of the CDR3: TGTGCCAGCAGCTTTAAAGTGGGGGGGCTCGGAGAAAAACTGTTTTTT. Amino acids: CASSFKVGGLGEKLFF.

This chain connects TRBV5-1 to TRBJ2-3; TRBD2 aligns across 10 bases. The CDR3 totals 15 residues. Per germline, CDR1 SGHRS and CDR2 YFSETQ. The J segment lost 1 base and the V segment lost 4 bases, leaving 3 bases of the junction unmatched. The CDR3 DNA is TGCGCCAGCAGCGTCCTAGCGGGGGGCACAGATACGCAGTATTTT. Amino acid sequence: CASSVLAGGTDTQYF. Supplemented by reference TRBV5-1 and TRBJ2-3, the full variable domain reads KAGVTQTPRYLIKTRGQQVTLSCSPISGHRSVSWYQQTPGQGLQFLFEYFSETQRNKGNFPGRFSGRQFSNSRSEMNVSTLELGDSALYLCASSVLAGGTDTQYFGPGTRLTVL.